Listed here are 21 T cell receptor beta chains from one sample, sequenced in a study of cytomegalovirus exposure and HLA in healthy donors. In the PCR, 60 Vbeta and 13 Jbeta primers were used. Generated by immunoSEQ multiplex PCR, the TCRdb table keeps only in-frame clones and is missing some. The table has tens of thousands of clones, around 70% seen once. The sample consisted of PBMCs. The receptors originated from a woman aged 50 to 60 in good health and CMV-seropositive.

The V call is TRBV7-9, the J call TRBJ2-4; 12 bases are a match to TRBD1. After removal of 2 bases from V and 8 bases from J, the junction contained 7 bases not matched to a gene. The CDR3 spans 16 residues. Germline assignment: CDR1 SEHNR and CDR2 FQNEAQ (reference sequence). The CDR3 protein is CASSLTIGTGGYIQYF. The CDR3 DNA reads as TGTGCCAGCAGCTTAACTATTGGGACAGGGGGCTACATTCAGTACTTC. The full variable domain, rest sourced from reference TRBV7-9 and TRBJ2-4, is DTGVSQNPRHKITKRGQNVTFRCDPISEHNRLYWYRQTLGQGPEFLTYFQNEAQLEKSRLLSDRFSAERPKGSFSTLEIQRTEQGDSAMYLCASSLTIGTGGYIQYFGAGTRLSVL.

The genes are TRBV12-5 and TRBJ2-1; 8 bases line up with TRBD2. There are 14 residues in the CDR3. In germline, CDR1 is LGHNT, CDR2 FRNRAP. The trim removed 4 bases at V and 9 bases at J, leaving 8 bases unmatched. The CDR3 protein is CASGSPAGAGEQFF. CDR3 sequence (DNA): TGTGCTAGTGGTTCACCAGCGGGAGCGGGTGAGCAGTTCTTC.

This chain links TRBV7-2 with TRBJ2-7; TRBD1 aligns across 12 bases. With 5 bases clipped from V and 8 bases from J, the junction kept 22 bases outside the gene matches. The CDR3 has 19 amino acids. In germline, CDR1 is SGHTA, CDR2 FQGNSA. CDR3 coding DNA: TGTGCCAGCAGCCTAATTGGGGGGGGGACAGGGGGCGGACAGGGCAAGCAGTACTTC. Translation: CASSLIGGGTGGGQGKQYF.

This rearrangement joins TRBV2 to TRBJ2-5; 10 bases are a match to TRBD2. From germline, CDR1 is SNHLY and CDR2 FYNNEI. The V gene end was trimmed by 6 bases and the J gene end by 5 bases; junction bases not matched to a gene: 9. This CDR3 is 15 amino acids long. The CDR3 region is CASSLLAGREETQYF. The CDR3 nucleotides read TGTGCCAGCAGCTTACTAGCGGGAAGAGAGGAGACCCAGTACTTC.

The chain uses TRBV6-1 and TRBJ1-1, with 7 bases aligning to TRBD1. The CDR3 contains 15 residues. Germline CDR1 and CDR2: MNHNS and SASEGT. The J segment lost 6 bases and the V segment lost 2 bases, leaving 9 bases of the junction unmatched. CDR3 loop: CASSEMEWTGPEAFF. The CDR3 DNA reads as TGTGCCAGCAGTGAAATGGAGTGGACAGGCCCTGAAGCTTTCTTT.

This chain uses TRBV5-6 with TRBJ2-5, with 7 bases lining up with TRBD1. Germline-derived CDR1 and CDR2 are SGHDT and YYEEEE. Trimming took 0 bases from V and 4 from J; bases not matched to a gene: 12. This CDR3 spans 17 amino acids. The CDR3 DNA reads as TGTGCCAGCAGCTTGGGACAGGGCCACTTATATATAGAGACCCAGTACTTC. Residues: CASSLGQGHLYIETQYF. Full variable domain (remainder filled in from reference TRBV5-6 and TRBJ2-5): DAGVTQSPTHLIKTRGQQVTLRCSPKSGHDTVSWYQQALGQGPQFIFQYYEEEERQRGNFPDRFSGHQFPNYSSELNVNALLLGDSALYLCASSLGQGHLYIETQYFGPGTRLLVL.

The chain combines TRBV7-9 with TRBJ2-7; tentative D call: TRBD1 (5 bases). The CDR3 consists of 16 residues. Trimming took 5 bases from V and 1 from J, leaving 18 bases between them. From germline, CDR1 is SEHNR and CDR2 FQNEAQ (reference sequence). CDR3 nucleotide sequence: TGTGCCAGCAGCGGGGCGAATCTTGGTAGTTCCTACGAGCAGTACTTC. Translating it yields CASSGANLGSSYEQYF.

This chain connects TRBV6-1 to TRBJ2-1; maybe TRBD1 (6 bases). V was shortened by 2 bases and J by 2 bases, with 19 bases between the two germline ends. In germline, CDR1 is MNHNS, CDR2 SASEGT. This CDR3 spans 18 amino acids. The CDR3 sequence is CASSEILGLGQTYNEQFF. CDR3 bases: TGTGCCAGCAGTGAAATTTTAGGGCTTGGACAGACCTACAATGAGCAGTTCTTC.

The chain couples TRBV5-1 to TRBJ2-3, with TRBD1 matching 11 bases. The V gene end was trimmed by 7 bases and the J gene end by 4 bases; junction bases not matched to a gene: 5. Germline CDR1 SGHRS, CDR2 YFSETQ. The CDR3 consists of 14 residues. The CDR3 spells CASRWTGGADTQYF. DNA for the CDR3: TGCGCCAGCCGATGGACAGGGGGCGCAGATACGCAGTATTTT.

CDR3 protein: CASSKQGLGNEKLFF. CDR3 nucleotides: TGTGCCAGCAGCAAACAGGGTCTCGGAAATGAAAAACTGTTTTTT. This rearrangement joins TRBV7-2 to TRBJ1-4, with a weak D call TRBD1 (6 bases). The V and J ends lost 5 bases and 5 bases respectively, with 15 bases between them. Looked up from germline, CDR1 is SGHTA and CDR2 is FQGNSA. This CDR3 contains 15 residues. The whole variable domain, remainder taken from reference TRBV7-2 and TRBJ1-4, is GAGVSQSPSNKVTEKGKDVELRCDPISGHTALYWYRQSLGQGLEFLIYFQGNSAPDKSGLPSDRFSAERTGGSVSTLTIQRTQQEDSAVYLCASSKQGLGNEKLFFGSGTQLSVL.

This rearrangement joins TRBV28 to TRBJ2-3, with a possible D match to TRBD1 (5 bases). Germline loops: CDR1 MDHEN, CDR2 SYDVKM. Deletions cut 5 bases from V and 3 bases from J, with 15 bases between. This CDR3 is 15 amino acids long. The CDR3 region is CASSVRRGSTDTQYF. The CDR3 DNA reads TGTGCCAGCAGTGTCAGAAGGGGATCGACAGATACGCAGTATTTT.

This chain links TRBV2 with TRBJ2-5; D is possibly TRBD2 (6 bases). The assigned J gene may be wrong: the sequence end matches TRBJ2-7 better. The V gene's germline CDR1 is SNHLY and CDR2 FYNNEI. The CDR3 covers 12 residues. CDR3 region: CANGGALDEQYF. The CDR3 nucleotides are TGTGCCAACGGGGGAGCGTTGGACGAGCAGTACTTC.

This clone is a singleton in its sample. V gene TRBV11-2 combines with J gene TRBJ2-5, with TRBD2 matching 12 bases. Germline V CDR1 and CDR2: SGHAT, FQNNGV. This CDR3 contains 18 residues. Losses at the gene ends were 8 bases for V and 5 bases for J; bases not matched to a gene: 18. CDR3 bases: TGTGCCAGCGCGACCGGGACTAGCGGGCGGGCCATGTGGGAGACCCAGTACTTC. It codes for CASATGTSGRAMWETQYF.

This clone was recorded a few times. The J gene is TRBJ2-1, the V gene TRBV29-1; TRBD1 agrees at 8 bases. The CDR3 has 16 amino acids. Germline V gives CDR1 SQVTM, CDR2 ANQGSEA. J lost 6 bases, V lost 5 bases, and 15 bases had no gene match. The CDR3 nucleotides read TGCAGCGTTCAACTATTGGGACAGGCTCTGGGCAATGAGCAGTTCTTC. Its protein is CSVQLLGQALGNEQFF.

The chain employs TRBV5-4 and TRBJ2-5, with 7 bases identical to TRBD1. The length of the CDR3 is 14 residues. J lost 5 bases, V lost 4 bases, and 8 bases had no gene match. The germline gives CDR1 SGHNT, CDR2 YYREEE (reference sequence). In nucleotides, the CDR3 is TGTGCCAGCAGCGTACAGGGGTCTCGGGAGACCCAGTACTTC. The encoded protein is CASSVQGSRETQYF.

This sequence joins TRBV5-1 and TRBJ2-6; maybe TRBD1 (5 bases). CDR3 length equals 17 residues. V lost 0 bases and J 0 bases, leaving 10 bases between the germline ends. Germline V lookup: CDR1 SGHRS, CDR2 YFSETQ. For the CDR3, the DNA is TGCGCCAGCAGCTTGGGGGGCCCGAGCTCTGGGGCCAACGTCCTGACTTTC. Residues: CASSLGGPSSGANVLTF.

The rearrangement links TRBV1 to TRBJ2-7; TRBD1 was called by the table and not checked on the DNA. TRBV1 is a documented pseudogene. The CDR3 consists of 14 residues. This chain's CDR3 is CTSSQVGPWDEQYF. The CDR3 nucleotides read TGCACCAGCAGCCAAGTGGGGCCATGGGACGAGCAGTACTTC.

By frequency in the sample, this clone is large. The chain links TRBV7-6 to TRBJ2-2, with a possible D match to TRBD1 (6 bases). CDR3 length: 14 amino acids. V gave up 3 bases and J gave up 5 bases, with 10 bases separating them. Germline CDR1 is SGHVS and CDR2 is FNYEAQ. In DNA form, the CDR3 reads TGTGCCAGCAGCTTGAGTGGACAGACCGGGGAGCTGTTTTTT. Its translation is CASSLSGQTGELFF. Complete variable domain (other parts from reference TRBV7-6 and TRBJ2-2): GAGVSQSPRYKVTKRGQDVALRCDPISGHVSLYWYRQALGQGPEFLTYFNYEAQQDKSGLPNDRFSAERPEGSISTLTIQRTEQRDSAMYRCASSLSGQTGELFFGEGSRLTVL.

This chain links TRBV27 with TRBJ2-2; TRBD1 is a possible D gene (5 bases). Trimming cost V 4 bases and J 6 bases, with 12 bases left between them. Germline assignment: CDR1 MNHEY and CDR2 SMNVEV (reference sequence). The CDR3 extends over 14 amino acids. The CDR3 is CASSSKTVPGELFF. CDR3 coding DNA: TGTGCCAGCAGTTCGAAGACAGTGCCCGGGGAGCTGTTTTTT.

J is TRBJ2-7 and V is TRBV28; no definite D call. Germline V CDR1 and CDR2: MDHEN, SYDVKM. The CDR3 is 11 residues long. Trimming removed 2 bases from V and 6 bases from J, with 5 bases in between. This chain's CDR3 is CASSLTLEQYF. The CDR3 DNA reads TGTGCCAGCAGTTTAACTCTCGAGCAGTACTTC.

The chain has TRBV2 and TRBJ2-5, with 9 bases fitting TRBD1. The germline V gene has CDR1 SNHLY and CDR2 FYNNEI. Germline trimming cut 6 bases from V and 4 bases from J; bases unmatched to any gene: 9. This CDR3 contains 15 residues. In DNA form, the CDR3 reads TGTGCCAGCAGCACCCGGGACAGGGTAGGAGAGACCCAGTACTTC. Translation gives CASSTRDRVGETQYF.